Presented here are 28 T cell receptor beta chains from one specimen sequenced in a study of PD-1 blockade in classical Hodgkin lymphoma (dated by TCRdb to between 2020 and 2021). The sample's time point label, decoded: cycle 2 day 1 (C2D1) of nivolumab. Every trial patient had relapsed following autologous stem cell transplantation, and prior brentuximab vedotin exposure was what differed among cohorts A, B and C. Library preparation was by the immunoSEQ multiplex PCR assay. In its TCRdb copy, this immuneACCESS table keeps in-frame sequences only and misses some clones. Where compared with another copy, unresolved V genes explain less than half of these, and the others have no known cause. Across this sample there are tens of thousands of clones, with 85% to 90% seen only once. The ten largest clones represent 9.5% to 12% of the sample. Sequenced here: peripheral blood mononuclear cells (PBMCs), sampled before the second cycle of nivolumab. These receptors all stem from a human donor with classical Hodgkin lymphoma.

V is TRBV7-2 and J is TRBJ1-2; D is possibly TRBD1 (6 bases). The germline CDR1 and CDR2 sequences are SGHTA and FQGNSA. This CDR3 comprises 18 residues. Trimming stripped 5 bases from V and 1 base from J, with 23 bases between. The CDR3 loop reads CASSLTTGRIISNYGYTF. The CDR3 nucleotides read TGTGCCAGCAGCCTAACAACAGGGCGGATCATCAGTAACTATGGCTACACCTTC.

Only a few counts were recorded for this clone. The CDR3 nucleotides are TGTGCCAGCAGCCGACCGAGCGGGAGTCACAATGAGCAGTTCTTC. This sequence encodes CASSRPSGSHNEQFF. The chain joins TRBV5-8 to TRBJ2-1, with TRBD2 matching over 8 bases. The germline gives CDR1 SGHTS, CDR2 YDEGEE. The CDR3 is 15 amino acids. V lost 4 bases to trimming and J lost 5 bases; unmatched junction nucleotides: 8.

The genes are TRBV18 and TRBJ1-2; D call uncertain. CDR1 is KGHSH, CDR2 LQKENI, per germline. Trimming stripped 3 bases from V and 4 bases from J, with 9 bases between. The CDR3 length is 13 residues. This CDR3 reads CASSPSGLYGYTF. CDR3 in DNA: TGTGCCAGCTCACCCTCGGGCCTCTATGGCTACACCTTC.

The chain couples TRBV13 to TRBJ2-2; TRBD1 is a possible D gene (5 bases). Trimming removed 3 bases at V and 2 bases at J, with 10 bases between. The germline CDR1 and CDR2 sequences are PRHDT and FYEKMQ (reference sequence). The length of the CDR3 is 15 residues. CDR3 DNA: TGTGCCAGCAGCTTTGCCAGGGCTAACACCGGGGAGCTGTTTTTT. Protein sequence: CASSFARANTGELFF.

The chain couples TRBV28 to TRBJ2-5; 16 nucleotides match TRBD2. The CDR3 spans 18 residues. V lost 6 bases and J lost 2; bases outside the gene matches: 9. Germline V gene data show CDR1 as MDHEN and CDR2 as SYDVKM. The CDR3 loop is CASSSGTSGGDPQETQYF. The CDR3 DNA sequence: TGTGCCAGCAGCTCCGGGACTAGCGGGGGGGACCCTCAAGAGACCCAGTACTTC.

The gene calls are TRBV13 and TRBJ1-1; D gene uncertain. Germline assignment: CDR1 PRHDT and CDR2 FYEKMQ (reference sequence). The CDR3 covers 14 residues. V was pared by 5 bases and J by 8 bases, with 18 bases between. The CDR3 region is CASSQTPRRPEAFF. The CDR3 bases are TGTGCCAGCAGCCAAACCCCCCGGCGGCCGGAAGCTTTCTTT.

The V call is TRBV10-3, the J call TRBJ1-2; D gene ambiguous. Trimming pared 4 bases from V and 4 bases from J, leaving 7 bases between. The CDR3 is made up of 12 amino acids. The germline V gene encodes CDR1 ENHRY and CDR2 SYGVKD. CDR3 residues: CAISVESYGYTF. CDR3 sequence (DNA): TGTGCCATCAGTGTAGAAAGCTATGGCTACACCTTC.

The V and J genes are TRBV11-2 and TRBJ1-3; D is unclear. Trimming removed 2 bases at V and 6 bases at J, with 5 bases between. The CDR3 runs to 12 residues. Germline V lookup: CDR1 SGHAT, CDR2 FQNNGV. The CDR3 bases are TGTGCCAGCAGCTTAACCTCAAACACCATATATTTT. Amino acids: CASSLTSNTIYF.

The V gene is TRBV5-1, the J gene TRBJ1-2; D may be TRBD1 (6 bases). Germline-derived CDR1 and CDR2 are SGHRS and YFSETQ. With 1 base removed from V and 5 bases from J, the gap between germline ends came to 9 bases. This CDR3 contains 13 residues. In DNA form, the CDR3 reads TGCGCCAGCAGCTTGACAGGGTATTATGGCTACACCTTC. Protein product: CASSLTGYYGYTF.

The chain joins TRBV29-1 to TRBJ1-4; D gene uncertain. The CDR3 totals 16 residues. Trimming took 4 bases from V and 0 from J, leaving 15 bases between them. Germline CDR1 SQVTM, CDR2 ANQGSEA. CDR3: CSVAGDRGATNEKLFF. DNA of the CDR3: TGCAGCGTTGCCGGGGATCGGGGTGCAACTAATGAAAAACTGTTTTTT.

V is TRBV5-4 and J is TRBJ2-7, with TRBD1 identical over 7 bases. V dropped 2 bases and J dropped 7; count of bases not matched to a gene: 12. Germline CDR1 is SGHNT and CDR2 is YYREEE (reference sequence). CDR3 size: 15 residues. The DNA for the CDR3 is TGTGCCAGCAGCTTCGGGACAGAGATTCTTAGGGAGCAGTACTTC. Translation gives CASSFGTEILREQYF.

The V call is TRBV12-5, the J call TRBJ2-1; 14 bases line up with TRBD2. There are 19 residues in the CDR3. Germline V gives CDR1 LGHNT, CDR2 FRNRAP. Trimming took 4 bases from V and 4 from J; bases not matched to a gene: 12. DNA for the CDR3: TGTGCTAGTGGTTGGGGACTAGCGGGAGAAGGAACGGGGTACAATGAGCAGTTCTTC. It translates to CASGWGLAGEGTGYNEQFF.

The chain is built from TRBV4-1 and TRBJ1-5; D is possibly TRBD1 (6 bases). The CDR3 runs to 13 residues. Trimming removed 6 bases at V and 9 bases at J, with 15 bases between. CDR1 MGHRA and CDR2 YSYEKL come from the germline V gene. The DNA for the CDR3 is TGCGCCAGCAGAGCTTCCATGGGGGCGCCCCAGCATTTT. Amino acids: CASRASMGAPQHF.

The chain links TRBV9 to TRBJ1-3, with 8 bases matching TRBD1. Germline CDR1 SGDLS, CDR2 YYNGEE. With V trimmed by 6 bases and J by 4 bases, 9 bases remained unmatched. The CDR3 has 15 residues. CDR3 nucleotide sequence: TGTGCCAGCACCCCTTCGGGACAGGTCGGAAACACCATATATTTT. Its translation is CASTPSGQVGNTIYF. Filled out from reference TRBV9 and TRBJ1-3, the complete variable domain reads DSGVTQTPKHLITATGQRVTLRCSPRSGDLSVYWYQQSLDQGLQFLIQYYNGEERAKGNILERFSAQQFPDLHSELNLSSLELGDSALYFCASTPSGQVGNTIYFGEGSWLTVV.

This chain links TRBV29-1 with TRBJ1-1; D unclear. Germline CDR1 SQVTM, CDR2 ANQGSEA. Trimming took off 2 bases at V and 3 bases at J, with 10 bases between the two ends. The CDR3 loop spans 13 amino acids. Here the CDR3 reads CSVEPLWDTEAFF. The CDR3 DNA sequence: TGCAGCGTTGAACCCCTCTGGGACACTGAAGCTTTCTTT.

The chain couples TRBV5-4 to TRBJ1-4, with 9 bases that match TRBD1. Germline V gene lookup returns CDR1 SGHNT and CDR2 YYREEE (reference sequence). This CDR3 has 16 residues. With 3 bases clipped from V and 5 bases from J, the junction kept 8 bases outside the gene matches. The CDR3 sequence is CASSYNTGTGNEKLFF. CDR3 nucleotide sequence: TGTGCCAGCAGCTACAATACCGGGACAGGGAATGAAAAACTGTTTTTT.

The V gene is TRBV10-2, the J gene TRBJ2-2; TRBD1 matches at 11 bases. The CDR3 contains 15 residues. V lost 4 bases to trimming and J lost 6 bases; unmatched junction nucleotides: 4. Germline-derived CDR1 and CDR2 are WSHSY and SAAADI. The DNA of the CDR3 is TGCGCCAGCAGTGGTATGGGACAGGGGGCCGGGGAGCTGTTTTTT. Amino acid sequence: CASSGMGQGAGELFF.

DNA of the CDR3: TGTGCCAGCAGGTCCTTGAGGGGATCCTACTACGAGCAGTACTTC. Its protein is CASRSLRGSYYEQYF. J is TRBJ2-7 and V is TRBV11-2; either TRBD1 or TRBD2 may fit D (5 bases each). The CDR3 covers 15 residues. V lost 6 bases to trimming and J lost 3 bases, with 18 bases between them. Germline V gene sequence: CDR1 SGHAT, CDR2 FQNNGV.

This clone was seen a single time. The gene calls are TRBV6-5 and TRBJ2-7; possible D gene TRBD1, 6 bases. The length of the CDR3 is 13 residues. Germline CDR1 and CDR2: MNHEY and SVGAGI. Trimming pared 6 bases from V and 2 bases from J, leaving 11 bases between. The CDR3, as DNA: TGTGCCAGCAGCACCCGACAGGCCTACGAGCAGTACTTC. Translating it yields CASSTRQAYEQYF.

V gene TRBV7-9 combines with J gene TRBJ2-5, with 8 bases identical to TRBD1. Germline trimming cut 0 bases from V and 6 bases from J; bases unmatched to any gene: 6. Germline CDR1 and CDR2: SEHNR and FQNEAQ (reference sequence). CDR3 length: 15 amino acids. The CDR3 reads CASSLAGQGAKTQYF. The CDR3 nucleotides read TGTGCCAGCAGCTTAGCGGGGCAGGGGGCGAAGACCCAGTACTTC.

J is TRBJ1-5 and V is TRBV6-1; D ambiguous. The V and J ends lost 0 bases and 8 bases respectively, with 5 bases between them. The CDR3 contains 12 residues. In germline, CDR1 is MNHNS, CDR2 SASEGT. CDR3: CASSEAGKPQHF. The CDR3, as DNA: TGTGCCAGCAGTGAAGCAGGGAAGCCCCAGCATTTT.

The CDR3 here is CASSLGVGQGAYGYTF. The CDR3 DNA sequence: TGTGCCAGCAGCTTGGGTGTTGGACAGGGGGCCTATGGCTACACCTTC. This chain joins TRBV5-6 and TRBJ1-2; 11 nucleotides agree with TRBD1. CDR1 and CDR2 (germline): SGHDT, YYEEEE. The CDR3 sequence is 16 residues long. After removal of 0 bases from V and 4 bases from J, the junction contained 5 bases not matched to a gene.

This chain uses TRBV28 with TRBJ2-1; TRBD1 might be the D (6 bases). Germline assignment: CDR1 MDHEN and CDR2 SYDVKM. Trimming removed 6 bases at V and 4 bases at J, with 13 bases between. The CDR3 covers 14 residues. The CDR3 region is CASRLGQTYNEQFF. The CDR3 DNA sequence: TGTGCCAGCAGGCTTGGACAGACTTACAATGAGCAGTTCTTC.

This clone was seen a single time. This chain uses TRBV27 with TRBJ2-7; 8 bases line up with TRBD1. CDR3 length: 15 residues. Per germline, CDR1 MNHEY and CDR2 SMNVEV (reference sequence). J gave up 4 bases and V 2 bases, and 7 bases lay outside the gene matches. In nucleotides, the CDR3 is TGTGCCAGCAGTTTACTGCCAGGGGGCGTATACGAGCAGTACTTC. This codes for CASSLLPGGVYEQYF.

The chain employs TRBV6-1 and TRBJ2-5; the D gene is possibly TRBD2 (6 bases). The germline V gene encodes CDR1 MNHNS and CDR2 SASEGT. The CDR3 runs to 16 residues. V lost 0 bases to trimming and J lost 3 bases, with 14 bases between them. The CDR3 loop reads CASSEASAGLKETQYF. CDR3 DNA: TGTGCCAGCAGTGAAGCCTCGGCGGGGTTAAAAGAGACCCAGTACTTC.

The V call is TRBV9, the J call TRBJ2-7; D may be TRBD1 (5 bases). Germline CDR1 SGDLS, CDR2 YYNGEE. This CDR3 has 14 residues. The V gene lost 4 bases and the J gene lost 0 bases, with 11 bases spanning the gap. The CDR3 sequence is CASSKGVGSYEQYF. DNA for the CDR3: TGTGCCAGCAGCAAAGGGGTTGGCTCCTACGAGCAGTACTTC.

V gene TRBV28 combines with J gene TRBJ1-5; D unclear. Between the trimmed V and J ends, which lost 4 bases and 6 bases, there was a span of 10 bases. CDR1 MDHEN and CDR2 SYDVKM come from the germline V gene. There are 13 residues in the CDR3. The CDR3 protein is CASSSSGPQPQHF. In DNA form, the CDR3 reads TGTGCCAGCAGTTCATCCGGGCCTCAGCCCCAGCATTTT.

Only a few counts were recorded for this clone. The chain uses TRBV20-1 and TRBJ2-7; D is ambiguous. Trimming removed 5 bases at V and 1 base at J, with 6 bases between. The CDR3 sequence is 11 residues long. Germline loops: CDR1 DFQATT, CDR2 SNEGSKA (reference sequence). The DNA for the CDR3 is TGCAGTGCTCAGAGTTCCTACGAGCAGTACTTC. Amino acid sequence: CSAQSSYEQYF.